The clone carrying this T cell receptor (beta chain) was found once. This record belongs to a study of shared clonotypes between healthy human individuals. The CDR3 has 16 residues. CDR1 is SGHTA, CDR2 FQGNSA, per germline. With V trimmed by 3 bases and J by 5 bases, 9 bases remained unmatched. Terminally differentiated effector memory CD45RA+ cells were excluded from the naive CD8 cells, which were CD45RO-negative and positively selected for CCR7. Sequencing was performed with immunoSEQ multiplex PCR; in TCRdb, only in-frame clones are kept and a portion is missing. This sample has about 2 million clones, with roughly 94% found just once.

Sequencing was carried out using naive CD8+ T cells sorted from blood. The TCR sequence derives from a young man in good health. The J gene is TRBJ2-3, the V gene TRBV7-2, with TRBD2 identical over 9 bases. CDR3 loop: CASSLPPQLAGDTQYF. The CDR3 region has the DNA TGTGCCAGCAGCTTGCCACCCCAACTAGCGGGAGATACGCAGTATTTT.